This T cell receptor beta chain is drawn from a study of cytomegalovirus exposure and HLA in healthy donors. Study-wide results and caveats: Association of 16,951 TCR beta sequences with HLA alleles was found at 0.05 false discovery rate in a later analysis. Researchers catalogued over 150 TCR beta chains as cytomegalovirus-associated. A missense variant in DCLRE1C was later tied to TCR beta V- and J-gene trimming.

The CDR3 totals 15 residues. V was clipped by 3 bases and J by 6 bases; unmatched bases: 8. CDR1 and CDR2 (germline): LNHDA, SQIVND (reference sequence). PCR was performed using 60 Vbeta and 13 Jbeta primers. The assay was immunoSEQ multiplex PCR, and TCRdb's table has in-frame clones only and misses some. The table has some 150,000 clones, approximately 80% seen once. Details on this clone: Antigen: not known.

V and J are TRBV19 and TRBJ1-1; 9 bases map to TRBD1. The sequence derives from a man aged 45-65 years in good health and CMV-seropositive. Specimen: PBMCs. Written as DNA, the CDR3 is TGTGCCAGTAGTATCCCCGGACAGGGGTACGCTGAAGCTTTCTTT. Translated: CASSIPGQGYAEAFF.